Shown below are 19 T cell receptor beta chains from a single sample sequenced in a study of blood T cell repertoires in COVID-19. This table comes from immunoSEQ multiplex PCR, and its TCRdb copy is limited to in-frame clones, with some not included. Of roughly 60,000 clones detected, 70% to 85% appear once; the ten largest clones hold roughly 3.5%. Sequenced input: peripheral blood. The receptors were sampled from a man in his fifties or sixties with acute or convalescent COVID-19.

V and J are TRBV10-3 and TRBJ1-3; D is unclear. The CDR3 is 12 amino acids. With 8 bases removed from V and 1 base from J, the gap between germline ends came to 6 bases. Germline CDR1 reads ENHRY; CDR2 reads SYGVKD. The CDR3 region is CAISTSGNTIYF. The CDR3 bases are TGTGCCATCTCGACTTCTGGAAACACCATATATTTT.

This clone has more than one count but fewer than ten. The chain links TRBV27 to TRBJ1-1; D is ambiguous. V lost 2 bases and J 8 bases, leaving 12 bases between the germline ends. The germline gives CDR1 MNHEY, CDR2 SMNVEV (reference sequence). This CDR3 region has 13 residues. The CDR3 protein is CASSLAARLEAFF. DNA of the CDR3: TGTGCCAGCAGTTTAGCCGCCAGACTCGAAGCTTTCTTT.

The rearrangement joins TRBV7-8 to TRBJ2-1, with 13 bases that match TRBD2. The V segment lost 3 bases and the J segment 8 bases; nucleotides outside the gene matches: 7. The CDR3 has 16 amino acids. In germline, CDR1 is SGHVS, CDR2 FQNEAQ. The CDR3: CASSFTSGGVSDEQFF. As DNA, the CDR3 is TGTGCCAGCAGCTTCACTAGCGGGGGGGTTTCGGATGAGCAGTTCTTC.

This clone was observed a single time. The rearrangement uses TRBV2 and TRBJ1-2; the match to TRBD1 covers 9 bases. CDR3 size: 17 residues. Trimming cost V 7 bases and J 0 bases; bases outside gene matches: 12. The germline gives CDR1 SNHLY, CDR2 FYNNEI. CDR3 residues: CASNLGQGLSANYGYTF. The CDR3 nucleotides are TGTGCCAGCAATTTGGGACAGGGACTATCAGCTAACTATGGCTACACCTTC.

In its sample, this clone was seen a few times. The chain joins TRBV2 to TRBJ1-2, with D perhaps matching TRBD1 (6 bases). Per the germline V gene, CDR1 is SNHLY and CDR2 is FYNNEI. The CDR3 has 13 residues. The V end was cut by 4 bases, the J end by 10 bases, with 16 bases between. The DNA of the CDR3 is TGTGCCAGCAGTGTTGAGGGGCAGGGGATCTACACCTTC. It yields the protein CASSVEGQGIYTF.

This clone showed up just a few times. The chain links TRBV5-1 to TRBJ1-1; no clear D gene. Germline V lookup: CDR1 SGHRS, CDR2 YFSETQ. The V end lost 4 bases, the J end lost 4 bases, and 17 bases lay between the germline ends. There are 15 residues in the CDR3. The CDR3 protein is CASSNQAAGFTEAFF. Written as DNA, the CDR3 is TGCGCCAGCAGCAATCAAGCGGCGGGGTTCACTGAAGCTTTCTTT.

J is TRBJ1-1 and V is TRBV29-1; 10 bases agree with TRBD1. The V and J ends lost 5 bases and 11 bases, in that order; junction bases with no gene match: 8. The CDR3 is made up of 12 amino acids. CDR1 and CDR2 (germline): SQVTM, ANQGSEA. The CDR3 DNA sequence: TGCAGCGTTTATGGGGACAGGGGAAAGGCTTTCTTT. Translated, it gives CSVYGDRGKAFF.

The V and J genes are TRBV18 and TRBJ2-5; 8 nucleotides line up with TRBD2. The junction had 8 bases not matched to a gene; V was cut back by 6 bases and J by 5 bases. The CDR3 length is 14 residues. The germline CDR1 and CDR2 sequences are KGHSH and LQKENI. The CDR3 sequence is CASSFGTRGETQYF. CDR3 coding DNA: TGTGCCAGCTCTTTCGGGACTAGAGGGGAGACCCAGTACTTC.

The rearrangement links TRBV11-2 to TRBJ2-2; 7 positions match TRBD1. Trimming removed 8 bases from V and 6 bases from J; junction bases left unmatched: 3. Germline assignment: CDR1 SGHAT and CDR2 FQNNGV. The CDR3 has 12 residues. This CDR3 reads CASETGSGELFF. DNA of the CDR3: TGTGCCAGCGAGACAGGGTCCGGGGAGCTGTTTTTT.

The chain combines TRBV2 with TRBJ2-5; possible D gene TRBD2, 5 bases. The CDR3 length is 13 residues. The germline V gene has CDR1 SNHLY and CDR2 FYNNEI. V was cut by 8 bases and J by 1 base, with 11 bases left in between. CDR3 DNA: TGTGCCAGCTCCCGCGGGTTCCAAGAGACCCAGTACTTC. It specifies CASSRGFQETQYF. The entire variable domain, with the rest obtained from reference TRBV2 and TRBJ2-5, is as follows: EPEVTQTPSHQVTQMGQEVILRCVPISNHLYFYWYRQILGQKVEFLVSFYNNEISEKSEIFDDQFSVERPDGSNFTLKIRSTKLEDSAMYFCASSRGFQETQYFGPGTRLLVL.

The V and J genes are TRBV5-6 and TRBJ2-7, with 8 bases that match TRBD2. Germline trimming cut 6 bases from V and 3 bases from J; bases unmatched to any gene: 11. Germline CDR1 and CDR2: SGHDT and YYEEEE. CDR3 length equals 15 residues. The CDR3 sequence: CASTTWGSGVYEQYF. CDR3 nucleotides: TGTGCCAGCACCACCTGGGGTAGCGGGGTCTACGAGCAGTACTTC.

The chain uses TRBV28 and TRBJ1-2, with 7 bases that match TRBD1. The CDR3 consists of 15 residues. Looked up from germline, CDR1 is MDHEN and CDR2 is SYDVKM. Trimming took 3 bases from V and 6 from J; bases not matched to a gene: 10. CDR3 DNA sequence: TGTGCCAGCAGTTTCTTGGACAGGAAGGCGGATGGCTACACCTTC. It translates to CASSFLDRKADGYTF.

In this sample, this clone turned up a few times. The chain employs TRBV19 and TRBJ2-3; D is unclear. Germline lookup yields CDR1 LNHDA and CDR2 SQIVND (reference sequence). The V gene lost 5 bases and the J gene lost 2 bases, with 11 bases spanning the gap. This CDR3 is 14 amino acids long. CDR3 sequence reads: CASSPGGFTDTQYF. CDR3 nucleotide sequence: TGTGCCAGTAGTCCCGGCGGTTTCACAGATACGCAGTATTTT.

The V and J genes are TRBV14 and TRBJ2-1, with 7 bases identical to TRBD2. CDR1 SGHDN and CDR2 FVKESK come from the germline V gene. CDR3 length: 14 amino acids. V was clipped by 4 bases and J by 3 bases; unmatched bases: 3. The CDR3 bases are TGTGCCAGCAGCCTCGGGGGGAGCTACAATGAGCAGTTCTTC. It specifies CASSLGGSYNEQFF. The variable domain in full, completed from reference TRBV14 and TRBJ2-1, reads EAGVTQFPSHSVIEKGQTVTLRCDPISGHDNLYWYRRVMGKEIKFLLHFVKESKQDESGMPNNRFLAERTGGTYSTLKVQPAELEDSGVYFCASSLGGSYNEQFFGPGTRLTVL.

This clone was seen more than once but under ten times. V gene TRBV18 combines with J gene TRBJ1-2; weak D call: TRBD1 (5 bases). There are 14 residues in the CDR3. Germline CDR1 reads KGHSH; CDR2 reads LQKENI. The germline V and J ends were trimmed by 4 bases and 3 bases, with 12 bases remaining between them. CDR3 sequence: CASSQGRRDYGYTF. The CDR3 region has the DNA TGTGCCAGCTCACAGGGGCGTCGGGACTATGGCTACACCTTC.

V usage is TRBV11-2 and J usage is TRBJ1-5; D perhaps matches TRBD1 (5 bases). V was clipped by 0 bases and J by 7 bases, with 13 bases between them. The CDR3 consists of 15 residues. Germline V gene lookup returns CDR1 SGHAT and CDR2 FQNNGV. The CDR3 reads CASSLDGGVKQPQHF. The CDR3 bases are TGTGCCAGCAGCTTAGATGGAGGGGTAAAGCAGCCCCAGCATTTT.

The V gene is TRBV2, the J gene TRBJ1-1, with no clear D. The CDR3 extends over 13 amino acids. Germline CDR1 SNHLY, CDR2 FYNNEI. Trimming took off 4 bases at V and 5 bases at J, with 11 bases between the two ends. In DNA form, the CDR3 reads TGTGCCAGCAGTGGGCGGGCGGCGACTGAAGCTTTCTTT. Encoded protein: CASSGRAATEAFF. The full variable domain, completed using reference TRBV2 and TRBJ1-1, is EPEVTQTPSHQVTQMGQEVILRCVPISNHLYFYWYRQILGQKVEFLVSFYNNEISEKSEIFDDQFSVERPDGSNFTLKIRSTKLEDSAMYFCASSGRAATEAFFGQGTRLTVV.

The rearrangement joins TRBV7-9 to TRBJ1-1; 7 nucleotides match TRBD1. The CDR3 is 13 residues long. The ends lost 9 bases at V and 8 bases at J; junction bases unmatched: 12. Germline CDR1 and CDR2: SEHNR and FQNEAQ (reference sequence). The DNA for the CDR3 is TGTGCCAGTCAAGGGACAGCGACCTCAGAAGCTTTCTTT. It is translated as CASQGTATSEAFF.

This chain's CDR3 is CASSIVGTGELFF. The CDR3 coding sequence is TGTGCCAGCAGTATAGTCGGTACCGGGGAGCTGTTTTTT. The chain has TRBV7-8 and TRBJ2-2; the D is unclear. The CDR3 is 13 amino acids. Germline V gives CDR1 SGHVS, CDR2 FQNEAQ. V was cut by 6 bases and J by 5 bases, with 10 bases left in between.